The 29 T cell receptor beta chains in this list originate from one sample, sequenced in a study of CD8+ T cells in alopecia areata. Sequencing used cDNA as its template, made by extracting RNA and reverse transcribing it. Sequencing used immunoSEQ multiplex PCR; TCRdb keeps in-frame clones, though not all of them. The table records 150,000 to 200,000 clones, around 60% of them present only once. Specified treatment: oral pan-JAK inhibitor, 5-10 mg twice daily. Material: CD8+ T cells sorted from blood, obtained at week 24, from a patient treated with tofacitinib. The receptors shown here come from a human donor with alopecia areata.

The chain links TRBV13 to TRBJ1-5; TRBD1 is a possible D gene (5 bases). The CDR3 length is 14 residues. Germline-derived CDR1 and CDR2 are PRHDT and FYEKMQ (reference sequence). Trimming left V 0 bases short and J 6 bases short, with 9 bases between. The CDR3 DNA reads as TGTGCCAGCAGCTTAGGAGGGGTTGGTCAGCCCCAGCATTTT. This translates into CASSLGGVGQPQHF. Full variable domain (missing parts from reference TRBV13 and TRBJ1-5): AAGVIQSPRHLIKEKRETATLKCYPIPRHDTVYWYQQGPGQDPQFLISFYEKMQSDKGSIPDRFSAQQFSDYHSELNMSSLELGDSALYFCASSLGGVGQPQHFGDGTRLSIL.

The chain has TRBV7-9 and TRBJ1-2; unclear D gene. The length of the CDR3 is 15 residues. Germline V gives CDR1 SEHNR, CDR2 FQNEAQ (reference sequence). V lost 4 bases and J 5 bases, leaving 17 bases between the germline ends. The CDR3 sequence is CASSSSKGISYGYTF. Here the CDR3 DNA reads TGTGCCAGCAGCTCTTCGAAGGGCATTTCATATGGCTACACCTTC.

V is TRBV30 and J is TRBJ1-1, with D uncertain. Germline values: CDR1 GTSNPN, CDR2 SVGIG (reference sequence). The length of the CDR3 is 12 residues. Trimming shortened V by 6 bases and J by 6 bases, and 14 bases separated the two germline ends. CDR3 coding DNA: TGTGCCTGTGAAAGGGTCCCTTCTGAAGCTTTCTTT. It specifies CACERVPSEAFF.

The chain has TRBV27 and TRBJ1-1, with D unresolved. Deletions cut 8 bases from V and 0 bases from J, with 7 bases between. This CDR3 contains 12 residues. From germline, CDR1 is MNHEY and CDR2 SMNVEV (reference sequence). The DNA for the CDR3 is TGTGCCAGCTACACTCTGAACACTGAAGCTTTCTTT. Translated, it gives CASYTLNTEAFF.

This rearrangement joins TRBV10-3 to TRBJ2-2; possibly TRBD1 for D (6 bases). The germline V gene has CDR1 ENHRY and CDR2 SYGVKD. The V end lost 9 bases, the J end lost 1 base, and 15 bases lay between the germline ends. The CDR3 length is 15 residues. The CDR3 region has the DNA TGTGCCATAGGCCATCCGGGACAGAACACCGGGGAGCTGTTTTTT. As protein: CAIGHPGQNTGELFF.

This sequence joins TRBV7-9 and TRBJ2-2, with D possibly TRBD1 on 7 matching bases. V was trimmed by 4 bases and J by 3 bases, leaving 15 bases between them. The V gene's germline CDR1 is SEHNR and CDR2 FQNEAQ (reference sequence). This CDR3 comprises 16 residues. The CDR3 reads CASSSAGQGDTGELFF. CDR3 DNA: TGTGCCAGCAGCTCCGCGGGGCAGGGGGACACCGGGGAGCTGTTTTTT.

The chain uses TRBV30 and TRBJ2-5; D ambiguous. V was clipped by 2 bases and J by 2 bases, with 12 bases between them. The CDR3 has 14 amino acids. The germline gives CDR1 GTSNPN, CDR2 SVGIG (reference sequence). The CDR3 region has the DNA TGTGCCTGGAGTATGGACGCCCGGCAAGAGACCCAGTACTTC. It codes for CAWSMDARQETQYF.

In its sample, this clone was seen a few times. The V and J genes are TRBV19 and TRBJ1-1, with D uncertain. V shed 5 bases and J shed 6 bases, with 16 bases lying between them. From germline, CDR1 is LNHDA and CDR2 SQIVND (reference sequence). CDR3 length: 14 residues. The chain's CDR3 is CASSPSLGIPEAFF. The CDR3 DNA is TGTGCCAGTAGTCCGTCCCTAGGGATACCTGAAGCTTTCTTT.

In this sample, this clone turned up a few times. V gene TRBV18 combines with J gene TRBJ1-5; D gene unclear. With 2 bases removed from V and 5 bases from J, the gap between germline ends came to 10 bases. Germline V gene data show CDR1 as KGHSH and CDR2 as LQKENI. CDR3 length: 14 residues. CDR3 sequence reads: CASSPDPGHQPQHF. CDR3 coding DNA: TGTGCCAGCTCACCAGATCCTGGTCATCAGCCCCAGCATTTT.

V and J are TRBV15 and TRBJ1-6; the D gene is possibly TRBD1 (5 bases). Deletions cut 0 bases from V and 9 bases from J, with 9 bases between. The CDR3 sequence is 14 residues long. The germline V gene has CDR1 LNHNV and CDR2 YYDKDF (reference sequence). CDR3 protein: CATSRDRDGSPLHF. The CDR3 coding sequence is TGTGCCACCAGCAGAGACAGGGACGGTTCACCCCTCCACTTT. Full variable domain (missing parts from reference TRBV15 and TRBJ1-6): DAMVIQNPRYQVTQFGKPVTLSCSQTLNHNVMYWYQQKSSQAPKLLFHYYDKDFNNEADTPDNFQSRRPNTSFCFLDIRSPGLGDTAMYLCATSRDRDGSPLHFGNGTRLTVT.

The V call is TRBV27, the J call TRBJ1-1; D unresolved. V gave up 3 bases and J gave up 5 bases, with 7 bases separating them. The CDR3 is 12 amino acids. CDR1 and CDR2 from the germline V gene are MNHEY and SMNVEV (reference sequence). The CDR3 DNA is TGTGCCAGCAGTTTTGTGGGGACTGAAGCTTTCTTT. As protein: CASSFVGTEAFF.

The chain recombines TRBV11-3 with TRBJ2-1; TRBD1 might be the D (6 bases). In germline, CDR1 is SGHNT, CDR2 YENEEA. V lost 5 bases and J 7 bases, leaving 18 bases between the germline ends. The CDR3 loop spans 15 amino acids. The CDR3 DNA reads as TGTGCCAGCAGCCCGTTGCACAGGGCGGTTAATGAGCAGTTCTTC. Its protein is CASSPLHRAVNEQFF.

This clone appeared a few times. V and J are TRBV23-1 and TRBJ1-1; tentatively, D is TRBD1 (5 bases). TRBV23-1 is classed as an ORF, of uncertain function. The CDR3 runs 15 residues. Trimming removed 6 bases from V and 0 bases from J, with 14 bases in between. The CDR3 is CASRRDRTLNTEAFF. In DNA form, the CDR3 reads TGCGCCAGCAGACGGGACCGCACCTTGAACACTGAAGCTTTCTTT.

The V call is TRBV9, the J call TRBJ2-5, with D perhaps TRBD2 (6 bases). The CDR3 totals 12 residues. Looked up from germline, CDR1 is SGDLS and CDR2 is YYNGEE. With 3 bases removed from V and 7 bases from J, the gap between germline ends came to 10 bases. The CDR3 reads CASSETGGTQYF. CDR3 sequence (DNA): TGTGCCAGCAGCGAGACCGGGGGGACCCAGTACTTC. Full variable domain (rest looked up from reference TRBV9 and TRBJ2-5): DSGVTQTPKHLITATGQRVTLRCSPRSGDLSVYWYQQSLDQGLQFLIQYYNGEERAKGNILERFSAQQFPDLHSELNLSSLELGDSALYFCASSETGGTQYFGPGTRLLVL.

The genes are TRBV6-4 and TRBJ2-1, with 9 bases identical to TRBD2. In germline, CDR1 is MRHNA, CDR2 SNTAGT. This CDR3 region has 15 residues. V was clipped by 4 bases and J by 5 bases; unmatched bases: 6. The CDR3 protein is CASSAGGGGNNEQFF. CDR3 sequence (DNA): TGTGCCAGCAGTGCTGGCGGGGGGGGAAACAATGAGCAGTTCTTC.

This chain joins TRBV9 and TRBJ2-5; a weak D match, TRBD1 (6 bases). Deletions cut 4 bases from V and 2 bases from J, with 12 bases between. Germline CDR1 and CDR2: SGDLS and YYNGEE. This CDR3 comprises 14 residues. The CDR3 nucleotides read TGTGCCAGCAGCCTACCGGACAGACAAGAGACCCAGTACTTC. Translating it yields CASSLPDRQETQYF.

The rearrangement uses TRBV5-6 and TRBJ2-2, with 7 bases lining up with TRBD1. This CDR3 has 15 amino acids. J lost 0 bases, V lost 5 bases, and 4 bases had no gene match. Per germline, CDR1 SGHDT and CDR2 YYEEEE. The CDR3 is CASSYGTANTGELFF. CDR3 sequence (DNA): TGTGCCAGCAGTTACGGGACAGCGAACACCGGGGAGCTGTTTTTT.

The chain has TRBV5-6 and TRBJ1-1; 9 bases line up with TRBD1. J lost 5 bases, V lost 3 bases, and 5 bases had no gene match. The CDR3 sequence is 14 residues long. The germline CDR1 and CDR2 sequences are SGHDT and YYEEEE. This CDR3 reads CASSSGTGRTEAFF. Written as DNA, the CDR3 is TGTGCCAGCAGCTCGGGGACAGGGAGGACTGAAGCTTTCTTT.

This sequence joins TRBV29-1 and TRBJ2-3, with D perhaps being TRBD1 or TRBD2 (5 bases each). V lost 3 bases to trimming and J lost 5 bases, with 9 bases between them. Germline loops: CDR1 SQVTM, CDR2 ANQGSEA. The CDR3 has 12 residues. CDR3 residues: CSVDTRGDTQYF. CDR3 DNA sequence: TGCAGCGTTGACACGAGGGGAGATACGCAGTATTTT.

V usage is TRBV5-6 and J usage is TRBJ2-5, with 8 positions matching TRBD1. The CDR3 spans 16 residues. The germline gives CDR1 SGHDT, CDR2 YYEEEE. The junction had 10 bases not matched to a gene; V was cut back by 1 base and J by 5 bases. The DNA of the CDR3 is TGTGCCAGCAGCTTGATGACAGGCTGGGACAGGGAGACCCAGTACTTC. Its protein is CASSLMTGWDRETQYF.

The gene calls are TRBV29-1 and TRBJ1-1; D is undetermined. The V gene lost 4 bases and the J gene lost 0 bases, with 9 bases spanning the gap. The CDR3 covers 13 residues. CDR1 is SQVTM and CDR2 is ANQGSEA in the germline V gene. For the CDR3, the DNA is TGCAGCGTTGTTCCCGCTATGAACACTGAAGCTTTCTTT. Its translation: CSVVPAMNTEAFF.

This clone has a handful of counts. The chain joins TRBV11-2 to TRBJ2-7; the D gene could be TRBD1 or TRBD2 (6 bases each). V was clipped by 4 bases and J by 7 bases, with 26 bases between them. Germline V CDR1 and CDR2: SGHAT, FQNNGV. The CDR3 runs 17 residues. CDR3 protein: CASSSPTHWTEGGEQYF. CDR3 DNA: TGTGCCAGCAGCTCGCCGACGCATTGGACCGAGGGGGGTGAGCAGTACTTC.

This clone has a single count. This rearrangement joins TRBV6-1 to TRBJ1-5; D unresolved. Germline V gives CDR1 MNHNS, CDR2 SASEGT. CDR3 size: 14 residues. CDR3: CAAVGWGSSQPQHF. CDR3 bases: TGTGCAGCTGTGGGGTGGGGTTCATCTCAGCCCCAGCATTTT.

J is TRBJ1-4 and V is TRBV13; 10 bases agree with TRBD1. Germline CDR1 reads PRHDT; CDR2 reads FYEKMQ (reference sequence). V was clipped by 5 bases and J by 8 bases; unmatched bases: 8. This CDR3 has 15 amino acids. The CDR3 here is CASSPPGQGTEKLFF. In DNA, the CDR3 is TGTGCCAGCAGCCCCCCGGGACAGGGGACGGAAAAACTGTTTTTT.

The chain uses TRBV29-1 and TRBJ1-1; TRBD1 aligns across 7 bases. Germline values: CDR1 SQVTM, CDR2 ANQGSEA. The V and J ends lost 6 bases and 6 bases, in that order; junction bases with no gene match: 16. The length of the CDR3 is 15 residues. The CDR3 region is CSVAGGRVNVAEAFF. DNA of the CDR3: TGCAGCGTAGCAGGGGGGCGGGTAAATGTGGCTGAAGCTTTCTTT. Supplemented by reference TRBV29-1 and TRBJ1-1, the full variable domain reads SAVISQKPSRDICQRGTSLTIQCQVDSQVTMMFWYRQQPGQSLTLIATANQGSEATYESGFVIDKFPISRPNLTFSTLTVSNMSPEDSSIYLCSVAGGRVNVAEAFFGQGTRLTVV.

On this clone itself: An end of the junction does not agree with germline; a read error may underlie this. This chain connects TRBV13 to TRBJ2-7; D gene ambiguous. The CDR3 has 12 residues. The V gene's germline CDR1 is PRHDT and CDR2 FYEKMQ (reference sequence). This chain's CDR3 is CASSSGRASSSF. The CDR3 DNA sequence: TGTGCCAGCAGCTCCGGACGGGCCTCCTCTAGCTTC.

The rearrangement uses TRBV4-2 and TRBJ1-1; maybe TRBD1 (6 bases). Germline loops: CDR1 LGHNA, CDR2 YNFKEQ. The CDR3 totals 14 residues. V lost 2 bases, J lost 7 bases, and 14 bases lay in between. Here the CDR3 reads CASSQPGARGEAFF. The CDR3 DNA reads TGTGCCAGCAGCCAACCAGGGGCCAGGGGTGAAGCTTTCTTT.

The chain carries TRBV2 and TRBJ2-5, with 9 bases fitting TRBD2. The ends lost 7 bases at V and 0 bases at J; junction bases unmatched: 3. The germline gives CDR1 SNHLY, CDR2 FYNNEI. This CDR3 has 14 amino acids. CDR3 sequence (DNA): TGTGCCAGCAACAGACTAGCGGACCAAGAGACCCAGTACTTC. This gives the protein CASNRLADQETQYF.

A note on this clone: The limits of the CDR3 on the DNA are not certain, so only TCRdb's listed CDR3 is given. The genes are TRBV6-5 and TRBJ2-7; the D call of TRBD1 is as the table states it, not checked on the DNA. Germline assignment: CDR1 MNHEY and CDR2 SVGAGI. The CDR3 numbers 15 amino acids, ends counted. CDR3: CASSSSSGHTYEQYF.